Shown below are 3 T cell receptor beta chains from a single sample sequenced in a study of T cell responses to AZD1222 COVID-19 vaccine. Measured with immunoSEQ multiplex PCR; TCRdb has only the in-frame clones, and not every one. The data hold just under 150,000 clones, with roughly 84% observed a single time. The source material was peripheral blood, sampled 28 days after the second AZD1222 dose. The receptors were gathered from an adult who received the AZD1222 COVID-19 vaccine.

The V and J genes are TRBV7-6 and TRBJ1-3; no clear D gene. V lost 0 bases, J lost 0 bases, and 9 bases lay in between. This CDR3 contains 16 residues. CDR1 and CDR2 from the germline V gene are SGHVS and FNYEAQ. Here the CDR3 reads CASSLAVELSGNTIYF. The CDR3 nucleotides read TGTGCCAGCAGCTTAGCGGTAGAACTCTCTGGAAACACCATATATTTT.

The chain has TRBV6-1 and TRBJ1-3; no reliable D call. CDR3 length: 16 amino acids. Germline lookup yields CDR1 MNHNS and CDR2 SASEGT. The V gene lost 2 bases and the J gene lost 5 bases, with 16 bases spanning the gap. CDR3 sequence reads: CASSETEGFTRNTIYF. CDR3 coding DNA: TGTGCCAGCAGTGAAACAGAAGGGTTTACTAGAAACACCATATATTTT.

The chain couples TRBV30 to TRBJ1-2, with D possibly TRBD1 on 5 matching bases. V dropped 2 bases and J dropped 2 bases, with 12 bases sitting between them. The CDR3 is made up of 14 amino acids. Germline CDR1 and CDR2: GTSNPN and SVGIG (reference sequence). CDR3 in DNA: TGTGCCTGGAGTCTTCCCGGGGGAAACTATGGCTACACCTTC. Translated: CAWSLPGGNYGYTF.